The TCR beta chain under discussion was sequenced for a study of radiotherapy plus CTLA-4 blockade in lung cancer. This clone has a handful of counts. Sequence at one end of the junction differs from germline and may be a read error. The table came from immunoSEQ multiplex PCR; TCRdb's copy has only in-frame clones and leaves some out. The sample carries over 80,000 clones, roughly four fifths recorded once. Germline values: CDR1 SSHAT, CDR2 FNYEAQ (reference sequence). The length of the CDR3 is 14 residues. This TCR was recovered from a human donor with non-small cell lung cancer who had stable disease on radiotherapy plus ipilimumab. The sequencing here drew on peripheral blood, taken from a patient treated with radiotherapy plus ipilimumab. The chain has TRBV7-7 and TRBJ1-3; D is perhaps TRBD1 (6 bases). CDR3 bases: TGTGCTAGCAGCTTAGGGGGGGTAGGAAACACCATATATTTT. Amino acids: CASSLGGVGNTIYF.